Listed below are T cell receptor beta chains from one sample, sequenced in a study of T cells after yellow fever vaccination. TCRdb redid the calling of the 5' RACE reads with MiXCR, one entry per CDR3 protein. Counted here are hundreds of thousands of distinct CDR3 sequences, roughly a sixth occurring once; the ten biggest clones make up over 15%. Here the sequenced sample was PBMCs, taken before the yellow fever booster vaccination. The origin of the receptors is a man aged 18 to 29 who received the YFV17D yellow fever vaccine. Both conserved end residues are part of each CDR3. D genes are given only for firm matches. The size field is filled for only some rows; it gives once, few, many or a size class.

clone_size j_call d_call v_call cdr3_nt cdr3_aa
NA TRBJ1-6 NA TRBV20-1 TGCAGTGCCACGAGCCCGAGAGCATCAACGGGGAATTCACCCCTCCACTTT CSATSPRASTGNSPLHF
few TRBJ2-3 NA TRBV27 TGTGCCAGCAGTCGTATAAGAGTACTAAGCACAGATACGCAGTATTTT CASSRIRVLSTDTQYF
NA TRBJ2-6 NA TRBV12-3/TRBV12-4 TGTGCCAGCCCCCCAAGCTCTGGGGCCAACGTCCTGACTTTC CASPPSSGANVLTF
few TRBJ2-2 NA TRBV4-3 TGCGCCAGCAGCCGGGGGGGCCGAAACACCGGGGAGCTGTTTTTT CASSRGGRNTGELFF
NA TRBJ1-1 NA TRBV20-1 TGCAGTGCTAGAGTGGAACCGGGTAGAGTGAAGGCTTTCTTT CSARVEPGRVKAFF
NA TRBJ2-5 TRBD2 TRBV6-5 TGTGCCAGCAGTTACTCGAGCAGCGGGGGGTTGAGAGAGACCCAGTACTTC CASSYSSSGGLRETQYF
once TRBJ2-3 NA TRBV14 TGTGCCAGCAGCCAAAGGGGCCCTCCCAGAGATACGCAGTATTTT CASSQRGPPRDTQYF
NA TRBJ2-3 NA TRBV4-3 TGCGCCAGCAGCCATCCTTTAATGGGACGGGGTGATACGCAGTATTTT CASSHPLMGRGDTQYF
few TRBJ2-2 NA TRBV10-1 TGCGCCAGCAGTGAGTTAGGGCGGACCGGGGAGCTGTTTTTT CASSELGRTGELFF
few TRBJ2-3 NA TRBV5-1 TGCGCCAGCAGCTGGGCAGGGAAGGTATCAGATACGCAGTATTTT CASSWAGKVSDTQYF
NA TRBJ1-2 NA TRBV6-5 TGTGCCAGCAGTTACCGAGGGGGAGCAGCCCTTAACTATGGCTACACCTTC CASSYRGGAALNYGYTF
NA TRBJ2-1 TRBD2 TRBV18 TGTGCCAGCTCACCATCCCTAGCGGGGGATGGCGAGCAGTTCTTC CASSPSLAGDGEQFF
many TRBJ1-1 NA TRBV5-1 TGCGCCAGCAGCTTGGACGATTGGGGCACTGAAGCTTTCTTT CASSLDDWGTEAFF
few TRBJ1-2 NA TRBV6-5 TGTGCCAGCAGTTACTCGATGGGGAAACAAGGCTACACCTTC CASSYSMGKQGYTF
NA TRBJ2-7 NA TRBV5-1 TGCGCCAGCAGCTTCGGACGGATCACCTCCTACGAGCAGTACTTC CASSFGRITSYEQYF
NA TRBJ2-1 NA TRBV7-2 TGTGCCAGCAGCTTAGCTTTCGGGACAGAGCAGTTCTTC CASSLAFGTEQFF
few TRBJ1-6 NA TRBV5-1 TGCGCCAGCAGGAGGGGCGAGACTAATTCACCCCTCCACTTT CASRRGETNSPLHF
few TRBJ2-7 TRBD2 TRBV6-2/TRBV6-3 TGTGCCAGCAGAAAACTAGCGGGGGAGACCTACGAGCAGTACTTC CASRKLAGETYEQYF
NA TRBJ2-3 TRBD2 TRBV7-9 TGTGCCAGCAGCTCCGGACTAGCGGGGGGTAGTGATACGCAGTATTTT CASSSGLAGGSDTQYF
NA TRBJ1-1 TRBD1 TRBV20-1 TGCAGGGCTGGACAGGGGGTAGCTGAAGCTTTCTTT CRAGQGVAEAFF
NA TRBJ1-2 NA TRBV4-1 TGCGCCAGCAGCCAGTTGACCGGAACCTATGGCTACACCTTC CASSQLTGTYGYTF
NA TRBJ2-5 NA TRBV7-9 TGTGCCAGCAGCTTAGACAGGCCTCAGGAGACCCAGTACTTC CASSLDRPQETQYF
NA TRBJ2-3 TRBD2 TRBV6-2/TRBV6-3 TGTGCCAGCAGTTACAGGCGGGGGAGCACAGATACGCAGTATTTT CASSYRRGSTDTQYF
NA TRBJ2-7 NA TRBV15 TGTGCCACCAGCGAAGTGGGGTACGAGCAGTACTTC CATSEVGYEQYF
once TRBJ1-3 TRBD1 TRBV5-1 TGCGCCAGCAGTTCCGGGACAGGGGGCAAGCGCTCTGGAAACACCATATATTTT CASSSGTGGKRSGNTIYF
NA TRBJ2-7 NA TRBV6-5 TGTGCCAGCAGCCGGGGCCAGGGGGGAGGAAACTACGAGCAGTACTTC CASSRGQGGGNYEQYF
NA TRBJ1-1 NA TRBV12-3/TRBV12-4 TGTGCCAGCAGAAAAGGATTGGGCACTGAAGCTTTCTTT CASRKGLGTEAFF
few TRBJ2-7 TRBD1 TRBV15 TGTGCCACCAGTTCCGGGACAGGGCCCGAGCAGTACTTC CATSSGTGPEQYF
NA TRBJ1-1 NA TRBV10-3 TGTGCCATCAGTGAGAGGATGGCAGCTTTCTTT CAISERMAAFF
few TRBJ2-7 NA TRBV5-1 TGCGCCAGCAGCTTGGCCGGGACCAGCGGGCAGTACTTC CASSLAGTSGQYF
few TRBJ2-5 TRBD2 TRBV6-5 TGTGCCAGCAGTTACTCCGGACCGGGAGGCGGAGAGACCCAGTACTTC CASSYSGPGGGETQYF
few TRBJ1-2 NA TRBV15 TGTGCCACCAGCAGAGATAACGGCTATGGCTACACCTTC CATSRDNGYGYTF
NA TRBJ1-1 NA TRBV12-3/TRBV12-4 TGTGCCAGCAGTTTCACGCAGGGTTCAGAAGCTTTCTTT CASSFTQGSEAFF
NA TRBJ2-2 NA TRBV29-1 TGCAGCGTTGGACAGAACACCGGGGAGCTGTTTTTT CSVGQNTGELFF
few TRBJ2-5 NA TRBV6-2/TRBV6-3 TGTGCCAGCAGTTACCAACTAGCCGGAGAGACCCAGTACTTC CASSYQLAGETQYF
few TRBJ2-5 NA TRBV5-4 TGTGCCAGCAGCTTGCCGTCGGGTCCTCAAGAGACCCAGTACTTC CASSLPSGPQETQYF
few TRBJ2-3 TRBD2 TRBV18 TGTGCCAGCTCACTAGCCCGACTAGCGGGGGGGCCAGATACGCAGTATTTT CASSLARLAGGPDTQYF
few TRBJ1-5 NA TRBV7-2 TGTGCCAGCAGCCGGACAGAGGATCAGCCCCAGCATTTT CASSRTEDQPQHF
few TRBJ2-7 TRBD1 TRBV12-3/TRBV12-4 TGTGCCAGCAGTCCCGGACAGGCCCTAAGACTCTACGAGCAGTACTTC CASSPGQALRLYEQYF
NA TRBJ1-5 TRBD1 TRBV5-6 TGTGCCAGCAGCTCCTTCGACAGGGGAAATCAGCCCCAGCATTTT CASSSFDRGNQPQHF
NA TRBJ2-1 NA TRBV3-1 TGTGCCAGCAGCCTGGACTCTCCGTCTTGGAATGAGCAGTTCTTC CASSLDSPSWNEQFF
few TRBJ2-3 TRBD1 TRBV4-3 TGCGCCAGCAGCCAAGATGACAGGGGCTTCAGCACAGATACGCAGTATTTT CASSQDDRGFSTDTQYF
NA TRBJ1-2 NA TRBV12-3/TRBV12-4 TGTGCCAGCAAAAGGGGGTCGGGTGGCTACACCTTC CASKRGSGGYTF
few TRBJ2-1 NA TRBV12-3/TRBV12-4 TGTGCCAGCAGTTTAACGAACAATGAGCAGTTCTTC CASSLTNNEQFF